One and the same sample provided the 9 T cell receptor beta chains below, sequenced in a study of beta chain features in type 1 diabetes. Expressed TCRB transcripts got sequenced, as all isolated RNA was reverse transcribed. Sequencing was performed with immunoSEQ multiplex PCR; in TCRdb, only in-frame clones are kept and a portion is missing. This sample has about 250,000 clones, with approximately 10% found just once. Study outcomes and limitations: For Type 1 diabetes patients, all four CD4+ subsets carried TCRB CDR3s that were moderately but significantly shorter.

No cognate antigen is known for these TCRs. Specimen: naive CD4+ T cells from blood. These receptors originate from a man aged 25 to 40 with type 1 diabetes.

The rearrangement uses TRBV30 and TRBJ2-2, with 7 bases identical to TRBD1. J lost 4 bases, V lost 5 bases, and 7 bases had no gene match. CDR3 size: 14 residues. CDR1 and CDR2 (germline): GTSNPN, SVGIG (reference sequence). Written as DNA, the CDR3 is TGTGCCTGGCGCGGACAGGCGGGCACCGGGGAGCTGTTTTTT. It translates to CAWRGQAGTGELFF.

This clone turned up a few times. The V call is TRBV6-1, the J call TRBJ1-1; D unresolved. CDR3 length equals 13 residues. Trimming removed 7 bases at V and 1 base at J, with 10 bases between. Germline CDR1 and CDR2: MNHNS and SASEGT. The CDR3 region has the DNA TGTGCCAGCAAACTTGGGCAGAACACTGAAGCTTTCTTT. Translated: CASKLGQNTEAFF.

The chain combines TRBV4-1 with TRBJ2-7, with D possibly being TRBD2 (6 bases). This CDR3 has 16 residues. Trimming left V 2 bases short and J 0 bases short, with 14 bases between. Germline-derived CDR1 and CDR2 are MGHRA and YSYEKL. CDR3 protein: CASSQWPAGSSYEQYF. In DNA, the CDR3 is TGCGCCAGCAGCCAATGGCCCGCGGGGAGCTCCTACGAGCAGTACTTC.

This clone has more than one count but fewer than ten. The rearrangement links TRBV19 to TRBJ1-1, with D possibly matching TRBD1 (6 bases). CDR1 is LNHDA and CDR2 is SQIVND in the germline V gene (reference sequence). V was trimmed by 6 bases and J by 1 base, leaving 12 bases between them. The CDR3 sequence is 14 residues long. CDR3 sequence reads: CASRPTTGNTEAFF. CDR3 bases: TGTGCCAGTAGGCCTACGACAGGGAACACTGAAGCTTTCTTT.

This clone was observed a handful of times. CDR3 DNA: TGTGCCAGCAGCGTAGGGAACGGGGCCTACAATGAGCAGTTCTTC. This gives the protein CASSVGNGAYNEQFF. This chain links TRBV9 with TRBJ2-1; TRBD2 is a possible D gene (5 bases). This CDR3 spans 15 amino acids. CDR1 is SGDLS, CDR2 YYNGEE, per germline. Trimming removed 0 bases at V and 2 bases at J, with 9 bases between.

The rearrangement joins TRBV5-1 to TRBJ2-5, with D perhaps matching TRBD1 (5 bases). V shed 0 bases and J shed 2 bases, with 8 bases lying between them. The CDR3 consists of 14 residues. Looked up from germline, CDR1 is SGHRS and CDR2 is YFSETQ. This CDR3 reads CASSLGGLQETQYF. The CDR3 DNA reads TGCGCCAGCAGCTTGGGGGGCTTACAAGAGACCCAGTACTTC.

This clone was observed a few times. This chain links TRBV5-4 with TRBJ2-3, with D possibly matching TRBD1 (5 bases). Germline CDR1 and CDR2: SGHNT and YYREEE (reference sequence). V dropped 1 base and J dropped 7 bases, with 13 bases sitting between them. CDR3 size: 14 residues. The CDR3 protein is CASSLLAGPHTQYF. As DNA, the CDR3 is TGTGCCAGCAGCTTGCTTGCAGGGCCCCATACGCAGTATTTT.

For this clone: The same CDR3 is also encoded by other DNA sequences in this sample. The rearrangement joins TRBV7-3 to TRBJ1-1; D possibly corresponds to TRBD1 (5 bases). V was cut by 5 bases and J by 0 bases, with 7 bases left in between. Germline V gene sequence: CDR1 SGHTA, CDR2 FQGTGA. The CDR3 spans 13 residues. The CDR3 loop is CASSAGLNTEAFF. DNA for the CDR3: TGTGCCAGCAGCGCAGGGCTGAACACTGAAGCTTTCTTT.

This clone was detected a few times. CDR3 nucleotides: TGTGCCAGCAGTTTATTTGAGAGCGGGGGGGCCTACAATGAGCAGTTCTTC. It translates to CASSLFESGGAYNEQFF. The rearrangement links TRBV28 to TRBJ2-1, with 10 bases that match TRBD2. This CDR3 is built from 17 residues. Germline V gene data show CDR1 as MDHEN and CDR2 as SYDVKM. V dropped 1 base and J dropped 2; count of bases not matched to a gene: 5.